Reported below is one TCR beta chain. The antigen remains unidentified. Trimming pared 2 bases from V and 0 bases from J, leaving 4 bases between. Per germline, CDR1 ENHRY and CDR2 SYGVKD. There are 13 residues in the CDR3. The sample is drawn from a study of blood T cells in healthy people across ages. Together with a sample-barcoded 5' primer, a J-beta primer mix was included in a second PCR lasting about 7 to 11 cycles. Every single cDNA molecule received a tag from a template-switch adaptor with 12 random nucleotides. TCRdb ran MiXCR on the 5' RACE reads and lists one entry per CDR3 protein. The table has 780,000 or so distinct CDR3 sequences, approximately 53% seen once; the top ten hold roughly 40%. General observations from the study: Across the age range, TCR beta diversity per million T cells fell in a roughly linear way. It was the long-lived donors that had more naive CD4+ cells and higher diversity than aged donors.

The sample was blood. This sequence joins TRBV10-3 and TRBJ1-2; no firm D call. The sequence derives from a man older than 75 in good health. The CDR3 reads CAISETTNYGYTF. CDR3 nucleotides: TGTGCCATCAGTGAGACGACTAACTATGGCTACACCTTC.